The rows below give T cell receptor beta chains drawn from one sample of a study of T cells in Graves' hyperthyroidism and ophthalmopathy. In TCRdb, the multiplex PCR reads were re-called with MiXCR into one record per CDR3 protein. The sample consists of approximately 400,000 distinct CDR3 sequences, roughly 14% of them appearing once. Sample: blood. The receptors were sampled from a man aged 30-40 years with Graves' hyperthyroidism that later progressed to Graves' ophthalmopathy. CDR3s include the opening cysteine and the closing phenylalanine or tryptophan. The D gene is left open where the match is weak. Not every row has a clone size; where given, it reads once, few, many or a size class.

j_gene: TRBJ2-7
v_gene: TRBV27
abundance: few
d_gene: TRBD2
CDR3nt: TGTGCCAGCAGTATCAGCGGGGGGGCCACCTACGAGCAGTACTTC
CDR3aa: CASSISGGATYEQYF

j_gene: TRBJ2-3
v_gene: TRBV10-1
abundance: -
d_gene: TRBD1
CDR3nt: TGCGCCAGCAGTGAATGGGGACAGCCCACAGATACGCAGTATTTT
CDR3aa: CASSEWGQPTDTQYF

j_gene: TRBJ1-1
v_gene: TRBV29-1
abundance: many
d_gene: TRBD1
CDR3nt: TGCAGCGCCGGGACAGGGGCTGAAGCTTTCTTT
CDR3aa: CSAGTGAEAFF

j_gene: TRBJ1-5
v_gene: TRBV5-1
abundance: few
d_gene: -
CDR3nt: TGCGCCAGCAGCTTGGGGGGGGCCCAGCCCCAGCATTTT
CDR3aa: CASSLGGAQPQHF

j_gene: TRBJ2-1
v_gene: TRBV5-1
abundance: -
d_gene: TRBD1
CDR3nt: TGCGCCAGCAGCACGGATAGACAGGGGGACTTCTACAATGAGCAGTTCTTC
CDR3aa: CASSTDRQGDFYNEQFF

j_gene: TRBJ1-1
v_gene: TRBV6-5
abundance: -
d_gene: -
CDR3nt: TGTGCCAGCAGTTACGGGCTGATGGACACTGAAGCTTTCTTT
CDR3aa: CASSYGLMDTEAFF

j_gene: TRBJ2-3
v_gene: TRBV11-2
abundance: -
d_gene: -
CDR3nt: TGTGCCAGCAGCGTCGGGGCGGGAGATACGCAGTATTTT
CDR3aa: CASSVGAGDTQYF

j_gene: TRBJ2-2
v_gene: TRBV6-1
abundance: many
d_gene: TRBD1
CDR3nt: TGTGCCAGCAGTTATTGGGACAGGGGGACCGGGGAGCTGTTTTTT
CDR3aa: CASSYWDRGTGELFF

j_gene: TRBJ2-3
v_gene: TRBV2
abundance: many
d_gene: -
CDR3nt: TGTGCCACCAACGTACAGGGAAGAGATACGCAGTATTTT
CDR3aa: CATNVQGRDTQYF

j_gene: TRBJ1-1
v_gene: TRBV10-3
abundance: -
d_gene: TRBD1
CDR3nt: TGTGCCATCAGTGGTGGACAGGGTAGCACTGAAGCTTTCTTT
CDR3aa: CAISGGQGSTEAFF

j_gene: TRBJ2-7
v_gene: TRBV4-1
abundance: -
d_gene: TRBD1
CDR3nt: TGCGCCAGCAGCCCGGTTCATTTGACAGGGGCAGGGTACGAGCAGTACTTC
CDR3aa: CASSPVHLTGAGYEQYF

j_gene: TRBJ2-1
v_gene: TRBV3-1
abundance: many
d_gene: -
CDR3nt: TGTGCCAGCAGCCTCTTCAGGAGGCTTTACAATGAGCAGTTCTTC
CDR3aa: CASSLFRRLYNEQFF

j_gene: TRBJ2-3
v_gene: TRBV20-1
abundance: -
d_gene: -
CDR3nt: TGCAGTGCTAAGGTTAACACAGATACGCAGTATTTT
CDR3aa: CSAKVNTDTQYF

j_gene: TRBJ2-7
v_gene: TRBV4-1
abundance: few
d_gene: -
CDR3nt: TGCGCCAGCAGCCCGCCGGGGTCCTCCTACGAGCAGTACTTC
CDR3aa: CASSPPGSSYEQYF

j_gene: TRBJ2-3
v_gene: TRBV6-5
abundance: -
d_gene: -
CDR3nt: TGTGCCAGCAGTAGTACTCGATCCGGGTTCACAGATACGCAGTATTTT
CDR3aa: CASSSTRSGFTDTQYF

j_gene: TRBJ1-1
v_gene: TRBV7-3
abundance: many
d_gene: -
CDR3nt: TGTGCCAGCAGCCCAGGGACAACCGTTGAAGCTTTCTTT
CDR3aa: CASSPGTTVEAFF

j_gene: TRBJ2-1
v_gene: TRBV28
abundance: -
d_gene: TRBD2
CDR3nt: TGTGCCAGCAGTTTATATAAAATAGCGGGGTTCAATGAGCAGTTCTTC
CDR3aa: CASSLYKIAGFNEQFF

j_gene: TRBJ1-2
v_gene: TRBV20-1
abundance: many
d_gene: -
CDR3nt: TGCAGTGCTCCTGGAGGGGGCTACACCTTC
CDR3aa: CSAPGGGYTF

j_gene: TRBJ2-7
v_gene: TRBV27
abundance: many
d_gene: -
CDR3nt: TGTGCCAGCAGTTTAACGTCAGGGGGGAGATTGTTAGAGCAGTACTTC
CDR3aa: CASSLTSGGRLLEQYF

j_gene: TRBJ2-2
v_gene: TRBV5-1
abundance: few
d_gene: -
CDR3nt: TGCGCCAGCAGCCAGGCGGTTACAGGGTTGAAGACCGGGGAGCTGTTTTTT
CDR3aa: CASSQAVTGLKTGELFF

j_gene: TRBJ2-2
v_gene: TRBV20-1
abundance: many
d_gene: -
CDR3nt: TGCAGTGCTAGACAGGGCGGAAGCACCGGGGAGCTGTTTTTT
CDR3aa: CSARQGGSTGELFF

j_gene: TRBJ1-5
v_gene: TRBV6-5
abundance: many
d_gene: -
CDR3nt: TGTGCCAGCAGTTACTCAGGGGACAATCAGCCCCAGCATTTT
CDR3aa: CASSYSGDNQPQHF

j_gene: TRBJ2-3
v_gene: TRBV7-7
abundance: many
d_gene: TRBD1
CDR3nt: TGTGCTAGCAGCCCCAGGACAGGGAAGGACACAGATACGCAGTATTTT
CDR3aa: CASSPRTGKDTDTQYF

j_gene: TRBJ1-5
v_gene: TRBV2
abundance: few
d_gene: TRBD1
CDR3nt: TGTGCCAGCAGTGAAACAGGGGGAGACCAGCCCCAGCATTTT
CDR3aa: CASSETGGDQPQHF

j_gene: TRBJ1-3
v_gene: TRBV7-9
abundance: -
d_gene: -
CDR3nt: TGTGCCAGCAGCTCCCCGACAGGTGGGATCTCTGGAATCACCATATATTTT
CDR3aa: CASSSPTGGISGITIYF

j_gene: TRBJ2-6
v_gene: TRBV24-1
abundance: few
d_gene: -
CDR3nt: TGTGCCACCAGTGATCCAGGGGCTGGGGCCAACGTCCTGACTTTC
CDR3aa: CATSDPGAGANVLTF

j_gene: TRBJ2-5
v_gene: TRBV11-2
abundance: -
d_gene: TRBD2
CDR3nt: TGTGCCAGCAGCTTACCCAGGGCGGGAGGCACCGGGGAGACCCAGTACTTC
CDR3aa: CASSLPRAGGTGETQYF

j_gene: TRBJ1-3
v_gene: TRBV29-1
abundance: -
d_gene: -
CDR3nt: TGCAGCGTTTTTGCTTGGGGCTCTGGAAACACCATATATTTT
CDR3aa: CSVFAWGSGNTIYF

j_gene: TRBJ1-5
v_gene: TRBV5-1
abundance: many
d_gene: -
CDR3nt: TGCGCCAGCAGCTTGGGTGATATCAATCAGCCCCAGCATTTT
CDR3aa: CASSLGDINQPQHF

j_gene: TRBJ2-2
v_gene: TRBV12-3/TRBV12-4
abundance: many
d_gene: TRBD2
CDR3nt: TGTGCCAGCACCCTGGCCGGGACTAGCGGGGGGGTAACCGGGGAGCTGTTTTTT
CDR3aa: CASTLAGTSGGVTGELFF

j_gene: TRBJ2-7
v_gene: TRBV2
abundance: many
d_gene: -
CDR3nt: TGTGCCAGCCGAGATCTATTCCGCTACGAGCAGTACTTC
CDR3aa: CASRDLFRYEQYF

j_gene: TRBJ2-4
v_gene: TRBV30
abundance: -
d_gene: TRBD2
CDR3nt: TGTGCCTGGAGGACTAGCGGCAAAAACATTCAGTACTTC
CDR3aa: CAWRTSGKNIQYF

j_gene: TRBJ1-1
v_gene: TRBV28
abundance: -
d_gene: -
CDR3nt: TGTGCCAGCAGCCTCCATTCTGGGGGGAGGACTGAAGCTTTCTTT
CDR3aa: CASSLHSGGRTEAFF

j_gene: TRBJ2-5
v_gene: TRBV28
abundance: many
d_gene: TRBD1
CDR3nt: TGTGCCAGCAGCACTCCGGGGACAGGGAAAGAGACCCAGTACTTC
CDR3aa: CASSTPGTGKETQYF

j_gene: TRBJ2-6
v_gene: TRBV18
abundance: few
d_gene: -
CDR3nt: TGTGCCTCACAGGGTTCTGGGGCCAACGTCCTGACTTTC
CDR3aa: CASQGSGANVLTF

j_gene: TRBJ1-6
v_gene: TRBV27
abundance: -
d_gene: -
CDR3nt: TGTGCCAGCAGGGCGGGAGGCGGGAATTCACCCCTCCACTTT
CDR3aa: CASRAGGGNSPLHF

j_gene: TRBJ2-3
v_gene: TRBV7-9
abundance: few
d_gene: -
CDR3nt: TGTGCCAGCAGCTTAGTGGTGGCGTCAGATACGCAGTATTTT
CDR3aa: CASSLVVASDTQYF

j_gene: TRBJ1-6
v_gene: TRBV18
abundance: -
d_gene: TRBD1
CDR3nt: TGTGCCAGCTCACCACCGGGACAGACTAATTCACCCCTCCACTTT
CDR3aa: CASSPPGQTNSPLHF

j_gene: TRBJ2-7
v_gene: TRBV20-1
abundance: many
d_gene: -
CDR3nt: TGCAGTGCTAGAGATCCGAGTGGCAGCCGAGGCTCCTACGAGCAGTACTTC
CDR3aa: CSARDPSGSRGSYEQYF

j_gene: TRBJ1-1
v_gene: TRBV18
abundance: -
d_gene: -
CDR3nt: TGTGCCAGCTCACCATCCCACGGCAGATACACTGAAGCTTTCTTT
CDR3aa: CASSPSHGRYTEAFF

j_gene: TRBJ2-6
v_gene: TRBV7-9
abundance: -
d_gene: TRBD1
CDR3nt: TGTGCCAGCAGCCATACAGGGGCAACTGGGGCCAACGTCCTGACTTTC
CDR3aa: CASSHTGATGANVLTF

j_gene: TRBJ1-3
v_gene: TRBV12-3/TRBV12-4
abundance: -
d_gene: -
CDR3nt: TGTGCCAGCAGTTTAGCTCGAAACACCATATATTTT
CDR3aa: CASSLARNTIYF

j_gene: TRBJ1-5
v_gene: TRBV18
abundance: few
d_gene: -
CDR3nt: TGTGCCAGCTCTCCAAGGGGGGATCAGCCCCAGCATTTT
CDR3aa: CASSPRGDQPQHF

j_gene: TRBJ1-1
v_gene: TRBV2
abundance: many
d_gene: -
CDR3nt: TGTGCCAGCAGTGCTACTGAAGCTTTCTTT
CDR3aa: CASSATEAFF

j_gene: TRBJ1-4
v_gene: TRBV20-1
abundance: -
d_gene: TRBD1
CDR3nt: TGCAGTGCTAGAGGGACAGGGAATGAAAAACTGTTTTTT
CDR3aa: CSARGTGNEKLFF

j_gene: TRBJ1-5
v_gene: TRBV5-6
abundance: few
d_gene: -
CDR3nt: TGTGCCAGCAGCGCACTGGGGGTTAGCAATCAGCCCCAGCATTTT
CDR3aa: CASSALGVSNQPQHF

j_gene: TRBJ1-3
v_gene: TRBV7-6
abundance: -
d_gene: -
CDR3nt: TGTGCCAGCAGCTTAGTTGGTTGGGGTGACTCTGGAAACACCATATATTTT
CDR3aa: CASSLVGWGDSGNTIYF

j_gene: TRBJ2-2
v_gene: TRBV9
abundance: -
d_gene: -
CDR3nt: TGTGCCAGCAGCGTTCACGACCGACCCGGGGAGCTGTTTTTT
CDR3aa: CASSVHDRPGELFF

j_gene: TRBJ1-5
v_gene: TRBV5-5
abundance: few
d_gene: TRBD1
CDR3nt: TGTGCCAGCAGCTTGGTGGGGACAGGGCCTCAGCCCCAGCATTTT
CDR3aa: CASSLVGTGPQPQHF

j_gene: TRBJ1-1
v_gene: TRBV5-1
abundance: many
d_gene: -
CDR3nt: TGCGCCAGCAGCTTGCTGTACGGGACTGAAGCTTTCTTT
CDR3aa: CASSLLYGTEAFF

j_gene: TRBJ2-1
v_gene: TRBV5-1
abundance: many
d_gene: TRBD2
CDR3nt: TGCGCCAGCAGCGCATCCGGGGGGGCCAATTGGAATGAGCAGTTCTTC
CDR3aa: CASSASGGANWNEQFF